This T cell receptor beta chain is drawn from a study of radiotherapy plus CTLA-4 blockade in lung cancer (dated by TCRdb to the late 2010s). With respect to the entire study: Among the enrolled patients, roughly 17% had an objective response, and 31% reached disease control.

Focal radiation therapy combined with CTLA-4 blockade (ipilimumab) was tested in patients with chemo-refractory metastatic non-small-cell lung cancer. The CDR3 measures 13 amino acids from cysteine to phenylalanine. Here the CDR3 DNA is all that survives: 39 bases in frame from base 1. According to the germline V gene (reference sequence), CDR1 reads SEHNR and CDR2 reads FQNEAQ. The V and J ends are trimmed by 8 bases and 3 bases, leaving 13 bases between them. A word on this clone: Its target antigen remains unknown. One base away there is no much larger clone; base qualities are not given.

The library came from the immunoSEQ multiplex PCR assay. Held by TCRdb, this immuneACCESS table contains in-frame sequences only and omits some clones. Under half of the omission traces to an unresolved V gene where checked; the cause of the rest is unknown. In this sample the table shows about 59,000 clones, around 76% of which occur a single time. The ten largest clones represent 2.9% of the sample. The research as a whole found: The strongest predictors of response were reported to be early dynamic shifts in blood T cell clones along with a rise in serum interferon-beta following radiation. After treatment with radiotherapy and ipilimumab, TCR clones that originated in tumors expanded in peripheral blood.

Sample: peripheral blood, taken from a patient treated with radiotherapy plus ipilimumab. The TCR sequence derives from a human donor with non-small cell lung cancer who had a complete response to radiotherapy plus ipilimumab. The chain links TRBV7-9 with TRBJ1-2, and the D gene may be TRBD1, 6 bases matching. The DNA sequence is given as TGTGCCAGCGCGAGACAGGCGGACTATGGCTACACCTTC. This yields the protein CASARQADYGYTF.